Below are 26 T cell receptor beta chains sequenced from a single sample in a study of long-term antiretroviral therapy in people with HIV. At survey level, the immunoSEQ assay was run in its v3.0 version. Some clones are missing from TCRdb's copy, which holds only in-frame ones; the method was immunoSEQ multiplex PCR. Among about 24,000 clones listed, about 86% were seen once. The specimen was unsorted PBMCs, collected 0.7 years before starting antiretroviral therapy. The receptors originated from a young man with HIV.

This chain links TRBV9 with TRBJ2-7, with TRBD2 matching over 7 bases. CDR1 is SGDLS, CDR2 YYNGEE, per germline. J lost 5 bases, V lost 3 bases, and 14 bases had no gene match. The CDR3 loop spans 16 amino acids. CDR3 coding DNA: TGTGCCAGCAGCGCCCCCCCAGCGGGGAGAGGGAACGAGCAGTACTTC. Translated: CASSAPPAGRGNEQYF.

The genes are TRBV5-3 and TRBJ2-5; D uncertain. TRBV5-3 has ORF status, its function being uncertain. V lost 7 bases and J lost 1, with 8 bases in between. This CDR3 is 12 amino acids long. DNA for the CDR3: TGTGCCAGACGGATAACCCAAGAGACCCAGTACTTC. Protein sequence: CARRITQETQYF.

This chain connects TRBV5-1 to TRBJ1-6; 10 bases are a match to TRBD1. The V gene end was trimmed by 0 bases and the J gene end by 5 bases; junction bases not matched to a gene: 2. The CDR3 consists of 16 residues. The germline CDR1 and CDR2 sequences are SGHRS and YFSETQ. The CDR3 here is CASSLGGTGDNSPLHF. In nucleotides, the CDR3 is TGCGCCAGCAGCTTGGGTGGGACAGGGGATAATTCACCCCTCCACTTT.

V usage is TRBV15 and J usage is TRBJ2-1; either TRBD1 or TRBD2 may fit D (5 bases each). With 0 bases removed from V and 7 bases from J, the gap between germline ends came to 16 bases. Germline CDR1 reads LNHNV; CDR2 reads YYDKDF (reference sequence). The CDR3 totals 16 residues. The CDR3 sequence is CATSRDRRGLGNEQFF. The CDR3 DNA is TGTGCCACCAGCAGAGATCGCCGGGGCCTCGGGAATGAGCAGTTCTTC.

This clone turned up a few times. The rearrangement links TRBV4-3 to TRBJ1-4; no clear D. This CDR3 has 16 amino acids. The ends were cut back, 4 bases at V and 4 bases at J, with 16 bases in the middle. CDR1 is LGHNA and CDR2 is YSLEER in the germline V gene. As DNA, the CDR3 is TGCGCCAGCAGCCCACGGACGGACGGATTTAATGAAAAACTGTTTTTT. Its protein is CASSPRTDGFNEKLFF.

V gene TRBV5-3 combines with J gene TRBJ1-1; D remains ambiguous. TRBV5-3 is classed as an ORF, of uncertain function. The CDR3 runs to 11 residues. V was cut by 1 base and J by 3 bases, with 1 base left in between. CDR3 residues: CARSLYTEAFF. As DNA, the CDR3 is TGTGCCAGAAGCTTGTACACTGAAGCTTTCTTT.

Worth noting for this clone: Other DNA sequences in the same sample also yield this CDR3. The V call is TRBV5-1, the J call TRBJ2-7; D unresolved. V lost 0 bases and J 2 bases, leaving 9 bases between the germline ends. The length of the CDR3 is 14 residues. CDR1 SGHRS and CDR2 YFSETQ come from the germline V gene. CDR3 sequence (DNA): TGCGCCAGCAGCTTGGCTGGGGTGGCCTACGAGCAGTACTTC. This sequence encodes CASSLAGVAYEQYF.

This clone occurred a few times. The chain joins TRBV28 to TRBJ2-2, with D possibly matching TRBD2 (6 bases). The V gene lost 2 bases and the J gene lost 4 bases, with 11 bases spanning the gap. This CDR3 has 15 residues. The germline V gene encodes CDR1 MDHEN and CDR2 SYDVKM. The CDR3 here is CASSLGGMSTGELFF. In nucleotides, the CDR3 is TGTGCCAGCAGTTTAGGCGGGATGAGCACCGGGGAGCTGTTTTTT.

The chain carries TRBV5-4 and TRBJ2-3; D remains unclear. CDR3 length: 14 residues. Deletions cut 1 base from V and 4 bases from J, with 10 bases between. CDR1 is SGHNT and CDR2 is YYREEE in the germline V gene (reference sequence). CDR3 bases: TGTGCCAGCAGCTTGAGGCCTACGGCAGATACGCAGTATTTT. Translation gives CASSLRPTADTQYF.

V is TRBV2 and J is TRBJ2-7; 9 nucleotides align to TRBD2. Germline values: CDR1 SNHLY, CDR2 FYNNEI. Trimming at V came to 7 bases and at J to 4 bases, leaving 8 bases not matched to a gene. The CDR3 spans 14 residues. CDR3 sequence (DNA): TGTGCCAGCAAACCCGGACTAGCGAGATACGAGCAGTACTTC. This translates into CASKPGLARYEQYF.

V gene TRBV5-5 combines with J gene TRBJ2-7; 8 bases are shared with TRBD1. V shed 4 bases and J 5 bases; nucleotides not matched to a gene: 8. The CDR3 covers 14 residues. Germline CDR1 reads SGHKS; CDR2 reads YYEKEE (reference sequence). CDR3 residues: CASSRGQGLNEQYF. DNA of the CDR3: TGTGCCAGCAGCCGAGGACAGGGTTTAAACGAGCAGTACTTC.

The V call is TRBV7-2, the J call TRBJ1-6; D gene ambiguous. Germline V gene lookup returns CDR1 SGHTA and CDR2 FQGNSA. The CDR3 sequence is 14 residues long. V lost 2 bases to trimming and J lost 9 bases, with 11 bases between them. The CDR3: CASSLSPPSSPLHF. The CDR3 DNA sequence: TGTGCCAGCAGCTTAAGTCCCCCCAGTTCACCCCTCCACTTT.

V is TRBV29-1 and J is TRBJ1-6; D unresolved. V was shortened by 4 bases and J by 7 bases, with 11 bases between the two germline ends. Germline V CDR1 and CDR2: SQVTM, ANQGSEA. CDR3 size: 13 residues. For the CDR3, the DNA is TGCAGCGTTGCATGGGAAGGGAATTCACCCCTCCACTTT. It specifies CSVAWEGNSPLHF.

This chain joins TRBV7-9 and TRBJ2-1, with 10 bases that match TRBD2. V was pared by 2 bases and J by 4 bases, with 5 bases of the junction left unmatched. The germline V gene encodes CDR1 SEHNR and CDR2 FQNEAQ (reference sequence). The CDR3 is made up of 16 amino acids. DNA for the CDR3: TGTGCCAGCAGCTTATCAGCGGGGGGGCAGTACAATGAGCAGTTCTTC. This gives the protein CASSLSAGGQYNEQFF.

The J gene is TRBJ2-3, the V gene TRBV5-5; 10 bases align to TRBD2. This CDR3 is 19 amino acids long. The germline CDR1 and CDR2 sequences are SGHKS and YYEKEE (reference sequence). J lost 2 bases, V lost 1 base, and 13 bases had no gene match. The CDR3 bases are TGTGCCAGCAGCTTGAATGCTCGGAGTAGCGGGAGGTCCACAGATACGCAGTATTTT. Protein sequence: CASSLNARSSGRSTDTQYF.

The chain joins TRBV4-1 to TRBJ2-7; tentatively, D is TRBD1 (5 bases). The CDR3 contains 15 residues. The germline V gene encodes CDR1 MGHRA and CDR2 YSYEKL. Deletions cut 3 bases from V and 0 bases from J, with 12 bases between. CDR3 nucleotide sequence: TGCGCCAGCAGCCAGACAGAGACCACCTCCTACGAGCAGTACTTC. Amino acid sequence: CASSQTETTSYEQYF.

The chain combines TRBV10-3 with TRBJ2-2; unclear D gene. The ends were cut back, 10 bases at V and 0 bases at J, with 15 bases in the middle. Germline V gives CDR1 ENHRY, CDR2 SYGVKD. This CDR3 has 15 residues. This CDR3 reads CATFSSPANTGELFF. The CDR3 DNA follows: TGTGCCACCTTTTCAAGTCCCGCGAACACCGGGGAGCTGTTTTTT.

This sequence joins TRBV7-9 and TRBJ2-5; D may match TRBD1 or TRBD2 (5 bases each). V dropped 8 bases and J dropped 2 bases, with 12 bases sitting between them. Germline V gives CDR1 SEHNR, CDR2 FQNEAQ (reference sequence). This CDR3 is built from 13 residues. CDR3 in amino acids: CASELGVQETQYF. Written as DNA, the CDR3 is TGTGCCAGCGAACTGGGGGTACAAGAGACCCAGTACTTC.

V gene TRBV30 combines with J gene TRBJ2-7, with 7 bases matching TRBD1. Unmatched junction bases numbered 4, after V lost 5 bases and J lost 3 bases. The germline gives CDR1 GTSNPN, CDR2 SVGIG (reference sequence). This CDR3 spans 12 amino acids. CDR3 nucleotides: TGTGCCTGGCAGGGACAGAGCTACGAGCAGTACTTC. It translates to CAWQGQSYEQYF. The full variable domain, in which reference TRBV30 and TRBJ2-7 provide the parts outside the CDR3, is SQTIHQWPATLVQPVGSPLSLECTVEGTSNPNLYWYRQAAGRGLQLLFYSVGIGQISSEVPQNLSASRPQDRQFILSSKKLLLSDSGFYLCAWQGQSYEQYFGPGTRLTVT.

This rearrangement joins TRBV4-3 to TRBJ1-3, with 9 nucleotides matching TRBD1. This CDR3 is built from 17 residues. CDR1 is LGHNA, CDR2 YSLEER, per germline. Trimming removed 1 base from V and 2 bases from J; junction bases left unmatched: 6. As DNA, the CDR3 is TGCGCCAGCAGCCAAGGTCCCGGGACAGGGACTGGAAACACCATATATTTT. Encoded protein: CASSQGPGTGTGNTIYF.

The rearrangement joins TRBV7-2 to TRBJ2-3, with 9 bases that match TRBD2. The CDR3 totals 15 residues. V was clipped by 1 base and J by 8 bases; unmatched bases: 7. Germline V gene lookup returns CDR1 SGHTA and CDR2 FQGNSA. CDR3 region: CASSLGTSGQGTQYF. CDR3 coding DNA: TGTGCCAGCAGCTTAGGTACTAGCGGGCAGGGTACGCAGTATTTT.

The genes are TRBV6-6 and TRBJ1-4, with D hard to call. Per the germline V gene, CDR1 is MNHNY and CDR2 is SVGAGI (reference sequence). The CDR3 contains 15 residues. V was pared by 0 bases and J by 5 bases, with 10 bases between. As DNA, the CDR3 is TGTGCCAGCAGTTACTCGGGGTCATCGAATGAAAAACTGTTTTTT. It encodes CASSYSGSSNEKLFF.

This clone has a handful of counts. The J gene is TRBJ2-3, the V gene TRBV7-2; possibly TRBD2 for D (6 bases). Trimming cost V 6 bases and J 2 bases, with 18 bases left between them. Looked up from germline, CDR1 is SGHTA and CDR2 is FQGNSA. This CDR3 is built from 16 residues. The CDR3 region is CASRRGGLRFTDTQYF. The CDR3 nucleotides read TGTGCCAGCAGGAGGGGAGGTTTGCGGTTCACAGATACGCAGTATTTT.

The chain recombines TRBV9 with TRBJ1-1, with 9 bases aligning to TRBD1. This CDR3 region has 15 residues. V gave up 4 bases and J gave up 0 bases; unmatched junction bases: 4. Germline values: CDR1 SGDLS, CDR2 YYNGEE. CDR3 nucleotides: TGTGCCAGCAGCCCACAGGGGGCCATGAACACTGAAGCTTTCTTT. Encoded protein: CASSPQGAMNTEAFF.

V gene TRBV5-6 combines with J gene TRBJ2-2; no clear D. Germline lookup yields CDR1 SGHDT and CDR2 YYEEEE. This CDR3 has 14 residues. V was clipped by 2 bases and J by 2 bases, with 7 bases between them. This CDR3 reads CASSLGINTGELFF. The CDR3 coding sequence is TGTGCCAGCAGCTTAGGGATCAACACCGGGGAGCTGTTTTTT.

This chain connects TRBV28 to TRBJ1-1; 9 positions match TRBD1. J was trimmed by 4 bases and V by 5 bases; bases with no gene match: 11. The CDR3 extends over 16 amino acids. CDR1 MDHEN and CDR2 SYDVKM come from the germline V gene. DNA for the CDR3: TGTGCCAGCAGTCTACCACAGGGGGCTATGGTCACTGAAGCTTTCTTT. It is translated as CASSLPQGAMVTEAFF.